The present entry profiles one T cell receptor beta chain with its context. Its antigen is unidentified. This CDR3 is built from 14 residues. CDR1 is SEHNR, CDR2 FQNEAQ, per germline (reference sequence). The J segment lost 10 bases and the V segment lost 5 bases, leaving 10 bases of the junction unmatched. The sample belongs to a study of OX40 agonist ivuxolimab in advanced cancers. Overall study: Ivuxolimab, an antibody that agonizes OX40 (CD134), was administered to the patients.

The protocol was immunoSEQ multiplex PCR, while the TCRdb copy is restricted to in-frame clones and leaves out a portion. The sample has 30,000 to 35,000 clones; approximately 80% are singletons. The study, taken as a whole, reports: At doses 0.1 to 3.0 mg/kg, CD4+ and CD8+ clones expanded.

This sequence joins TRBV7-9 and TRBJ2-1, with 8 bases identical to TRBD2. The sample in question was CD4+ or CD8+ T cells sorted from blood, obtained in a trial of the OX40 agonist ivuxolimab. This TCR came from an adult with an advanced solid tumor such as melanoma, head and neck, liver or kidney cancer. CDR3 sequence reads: CASSPGGASGEQFF. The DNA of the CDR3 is TGTGCCAGCAGCCCTGGGGGGGCTAGCGGGGAGCAGTTCTTC.